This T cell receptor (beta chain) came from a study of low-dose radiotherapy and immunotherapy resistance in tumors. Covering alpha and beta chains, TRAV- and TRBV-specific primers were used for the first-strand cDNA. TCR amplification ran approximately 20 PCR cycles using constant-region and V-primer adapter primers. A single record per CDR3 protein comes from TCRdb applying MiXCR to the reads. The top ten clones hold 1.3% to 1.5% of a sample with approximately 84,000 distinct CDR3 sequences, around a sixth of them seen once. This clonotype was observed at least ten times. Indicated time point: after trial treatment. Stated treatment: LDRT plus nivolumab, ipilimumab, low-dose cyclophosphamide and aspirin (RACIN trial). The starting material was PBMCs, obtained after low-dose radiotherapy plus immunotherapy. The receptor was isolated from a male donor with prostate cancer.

The CDR3 bases are TGTGCCAGCAGCAGGACTAACACCGGGGAGCTGTTTTTT. Amino acids: CASSRTNTGELFF. The rearrangement joins TRBV7-2 to TRBJ2-2, with a possible D match to TRBD2 (5 bases). The CDR3 loop spans 13 amino acids. The germline gives CDR1 SGHTA, CDR2 FQGNSA. Deletions cut 5 bases from V and 2 bases from J, with 6 bases between.